Following are 10 T cell receptor beta chains from one sample sequenced in a study of post-analysis software for immune sequencing data. Prepared TCR beta cDNA libraries contained unique molecular identifiers. TCRdb used MiXCR to reprocess the PCR reads, holding one entry per CDR3 protein. Of hundreds of thousands of distinct CDR3 sequences detected, 45% appear once; the ten largest clones hold about 12%. Study-level findings and limits: Among 4 or 5 TRBV segments more frequent in patients than controls were TRBV5-6, TRBV5-1 and TRBV20-1.

No antigen has been assigned to these receptors. The sequenced sample was blood. These TCRs come from a girl aged 10 to 17 with multiple sclerosis.

This clonotype was seen many times. The chain is built from TRBV5-1 and TRBJ2-7; 10 positions match TRBD1. Looked up from germline, CDR1 is SGHRS and CDR2 is YFSETQ. CDR3 length: 14 amino acids. The J segment lost 5 bases and the V segment lost 4 bases, leaving 6 bases of the junction unmatched. CDR3 loop: CASSGGQGPNEQYF. CDR3 coding DNA: TGCGCCAGCAGCGGGGGACAGGGGCCGAACGAGCAGTACTTC. The whole variable domain, remainder taken from reference TRBV5-1 and TRBJ2-7, is KAGVTQTPRYLIKTRGQQVTLSCSPISGHRSVSWYQQTPGQGLQFLFEYFSETQRNKGNFPGRFSGRQFSNSRSEMNVSTLELGDSALYLCASSGGQGPNEQYFGPGTRLTVT.

A few counts support this clonotype. Written as DNA, the CDR3 is TGTGCCAGCAGTGAGGACCGCGATCAGCCCCAGCATTTT. Amino acid sequence: CASSEDRDQPQHF. The J gene is TRBJ1-5, the V gene TRBV25-1; D not certain. V gave up 3 bases and J gave up 5 bases, with 8 bases separating them. CDR3 length: 13 amino acids. Germline-derived CDR1 and CDR2 are MGHDK and SYGVNS.

This clonotype was found a few times. The V gene is TRBV6-4, the J gene TRBJ2-1; no reliable D call. V was clipped by 7 bases and J by 0 bases, with 19 bases between them. From germline, CDR1 is MRHNA and CDR2 SNTAGT. This CDR3 has 17 amino acids. The CDR3 DNA follows: TGTGCCAGCACCCGAAGGCTGGGCTGGAGCTCCTACAATGAGCAGTTCTTC. Amino acid sequence: CASTRRLGWSSYNEQFF.

The gene calls are TRBV28 and TRBJ2-1; no firm D call. Per the germline V gene, CDR1 is MDHEN and CDR2 is SYDVKM. CDR3 length: 15 amino acids. The V end was cut by 1 base, the J end by 9 bases, with 16 bases between. CDR3 sequence (DNA): TGTGCCAGCAGTTTATATAGAGGCATTCAAGTTGAGCAGTTCTTC. Translation gives CASSLYRGIQVEQFF.

A few counts support this clonotype. The CDR3 DNA sequence: TGTGCCAGCAGCGCACAACGGGAAGGATCCTACGAGCAGTACTTC. Its protein product is CASSAQREGSYEQYF. The V gene is TRBV4-2, the J gene TRBJ2-7; possibly TRBD2 for D (5 bases). Germline V gives CDR1 LGHNA, CDR2 YNFKEQ. The CDR3 runs 15 residues. The ends were cut back, 5 bases at V and 1 base at J, with 15 bases in the middle.

Details on this clonotype: One junction end does not reproduce the germline sequence, and a read error may be involved. The J gene is TRBJ2-4, the V gene TRBV28, with a tentative D call TRBD2 (7 bases). CDR1 and CDR2 from the germline V gene are MDHEN and SYDVKM. The CDR3 loop spans 14 amino acids. The chain's CDR3 is CASSLVGGENIQYF. CDR3 sequence (DNA): TGTGCTAGCAGTTTAGTAGGGGGGGAAAACATTCAGTACTTC.

This clonotype was found once. The chain joins TRBV29-1 to TRBJ2-3; the match to TRBD1 covers 9 bases. Germline values: CDR1 SQVTM, CDR2 ANQGSEA. The CDR3 extends over 14 amino acids. V lost 3 bases to trimming and J lost 6 bases; unmatched junction nucleotides: 7. CDR3 nucleotide sequence: TGCAGCGTTGATGGGGGACAGGGTACTGATACGCAGTATTTT. Translated, it gives CSVDGGQGTDTQYF.

V gene TRBV20-1 combines with J gene TRBJ2-5, with 7 nucleotides matching TRBD2. Trimming removed 7 bases from V and 5 bases from J; junction bases left unmatched: 16. This CDR3 comprises 15 residues. CDR1 DFQATT and CDR2 SNEGSKA come from the germline V gene (reference sequence). This CDR3 reads CSEGSVAGDGETQYF. The DNA for the CDR3 is TGCAGTGAGGGGTCTGTGGCGGGGGACGGTGAGACCCAGTACTTC.

The CDR3 nucleotides read TGTGCCAGCAATAGACAGGGGTCTTGGGAGCAGTACTTC. This codes for CASNRQGSWEQYF. This rearrangement joins TRBV25-1 to TRBJ2-5; TRBD1 aligns across 8 bases. The V and J ends lost 7 bases and 11 bases, in that order; junction bases with no gene match: 12. The CDR3 contains 13 residues. Germline V gene lookup returns CDR1 MGHDK and CDR2 SYGVNS.

The rearrangement joins TRBV27 to TRBJ1-1; 8 bases map to TRBD1. The CDR3 covers 15 residues. V gave up 4 bases and J gave up 1 base; unmatched junction bases: 5. Germline CDR1 is MNHEY and CDR2 is SMNVEV (reference sequence). CDR3 nucleotide sequence: TGTGCCAGCAGTTCCCAGGACAGGGAGAACACTGAAGCTTTCTTT. Protein product: CASSSQDRENTEAFF.